This T cell receptor beta chain was sequenced during a study of CD8 T cells in Susac syndrome (dated by TCRdb to between 2018 and 2021). Some background on the complete study: Repertoire sequencing was used to test whether CD8+ T cell activation and differentiation in Susac syndrome was antigen driven. CD8+ T cell repertoire clonality was compared between more than ten healthy donors, approximately 14 Susac syndrome patients and about 15 multiple sclerosis patients.

RNA was extracted with the RNeasy kit and about 0.5 to 1 ug was reverse transcribed using random hexamers. TCR beta CDR3 regions were amplified with the immunoSEQ multiplex PCR assay covering 54 Vbeta and 13 Jbeta segments. PCR amplification bias was corrected using a synthetic template baseline for primer optimization and computational correction. In the original analysis: Reads were annotated to V, D and J genes according to IMGT and were analyzed with immunoSEQ Analyzer, with only productive sequences retained. To calculate clonality, Shannon entropy was normalized by log2 of the number of productive unique sequences and then subtracted from one. Public and private clones were assessed among the 100 most prevalent clones of each patient and control. Clones were defined as Susac-specific when absent from the healthy and MS cohorts, from roughly 1,100 published viral clones and from other ImmuneACCESS disease sequences. Through fastp at Q25 and MiXCR, TCRdb rebuilt clones from the public reads, retaining in-frame beta chains. Every distinct CDR3 protein forms one entry, paired with its most common genes and DNA. The V and J calls follow TCRdb's processing rather than the paper's. This sample gives a few hundred thousand distinct CDR3 sequences in total; 89% of them show up just once. The biggest ten clones account for around 0.18% of the sample.

Regarding this clonotype: This receptor's antigen is unknown. There are no base qualities to consult, and no much larger clone falls within one base.

Peripheral blood CD8+ and CD4+ T cells from healthy donors, Susac syndrome patients and multiple sclerosis patients were profiled by high-throughput TCR beta sequencing. The multiple sclerosis controls were treatment-naive patients who had stable or active relapsing-remitting disease and met the revised McDonald criteria. Bulk CD8+ and CD4+ T cells were purified by magnetic negative isolation, while CD8+ TEMRA cells were enriched using FACS. Blood was drawn into EDTA tubes, processed within 24 hours, and PBMCs were isolated by density gradient centrifugation. PBMCs destined for TCR sequencing were cryopreserved in liquid nitrogen and later thawed in a 37 °C water bath. A purity of at least 90% was achieved for sorted or isolated CD4+, CD8+ and CD8+ TEMRA cells. V is cut by 0 bases and J by 7 bases, and the space between the germline ends is 12 bases. The CDR3 contains 14 residues, cysteine and phenylalanine counted. This entry keeps only the CDR3 DNA: 42 bases, framed from base 1. Reading the germline V gene gives CDR1 SNHLY and CDR2 FYNNEI.

The investigation overall reported the following: The TCR sequencing and HLA analysis was acknowledged to have included a relatively small number of individuals.

The chain is made from TRBV2 and TRBJ2-5; possibly the D gene is TRBD2, per 6 matching bases. Sequenced: CD8+ T cells from PBMCs. The source is a human donor with multiple sclerosis. CDR3 region: CASSEALGGVTQYF. Read as DNA, the sequence is TGTGCCAGCAGTGAAGCGCTTGGCGGGGTGACCCAGTACTTC.